A single TCR beta chain is shown here with its context. As yet, its antigen is unknown. This entry is derived from a study of a mutant IDH1 vaccine in newly diagnosed glioma. Turning to the study itself: Standard pretreatment was either radiotherapy, temozolomide, or, for most, radiochemotherapy with temozolomide. Findings of the study overall: Seemingly, pseudoprogression had no relation to changes in the top peripheral T cell clonotypes.

Looked up from germline, CDR1 is SGHVS and CDR2 is FNYEAQ. The ends were cut back, 1 base at V and 5 bases at J, with 14 bases in the middle. The CDR3 loop spans 15 amino acids. Noted time point: week 47, end of study. The vaccine gave 300 ug of a 20-mer mutant IDH1 peptide subcutaneously per dose. Profiling relied on immunoSEQ multiplex PCR, and the TCRdb table lists in-frame clones only, not all of them. The sample consists of roughly 86,000 clones, about 81% of them appearing once. The receptor was derived from a man in his forties with glioma. The material sequenced was PBMCs, taken from a glioma patient whose treatment included an IDH1 peptide vaccine. The chain carries TRBV7-6 and TRBJ1-1; no clear D gene. CDR3 sequence: CASSLVSGAGTEAFF. The DNA for the CDR3 is TGTGCCAGCAGCTTAGTATCGGGAGCGGGTACTGAAGCTTTCTTT.